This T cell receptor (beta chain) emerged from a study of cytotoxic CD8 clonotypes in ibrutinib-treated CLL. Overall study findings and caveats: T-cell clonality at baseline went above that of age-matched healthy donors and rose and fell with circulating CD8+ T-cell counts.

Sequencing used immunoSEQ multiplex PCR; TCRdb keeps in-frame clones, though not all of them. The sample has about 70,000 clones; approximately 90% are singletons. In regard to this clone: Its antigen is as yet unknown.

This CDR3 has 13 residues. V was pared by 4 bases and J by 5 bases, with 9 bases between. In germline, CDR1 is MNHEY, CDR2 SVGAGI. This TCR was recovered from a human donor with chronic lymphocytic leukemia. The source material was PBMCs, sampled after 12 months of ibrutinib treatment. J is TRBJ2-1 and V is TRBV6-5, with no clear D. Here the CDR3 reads CASSSNDNNEQFF. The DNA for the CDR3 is TGTGCCAGCAGTTCCAACGATAACAATGAGCAGTTCTTC.